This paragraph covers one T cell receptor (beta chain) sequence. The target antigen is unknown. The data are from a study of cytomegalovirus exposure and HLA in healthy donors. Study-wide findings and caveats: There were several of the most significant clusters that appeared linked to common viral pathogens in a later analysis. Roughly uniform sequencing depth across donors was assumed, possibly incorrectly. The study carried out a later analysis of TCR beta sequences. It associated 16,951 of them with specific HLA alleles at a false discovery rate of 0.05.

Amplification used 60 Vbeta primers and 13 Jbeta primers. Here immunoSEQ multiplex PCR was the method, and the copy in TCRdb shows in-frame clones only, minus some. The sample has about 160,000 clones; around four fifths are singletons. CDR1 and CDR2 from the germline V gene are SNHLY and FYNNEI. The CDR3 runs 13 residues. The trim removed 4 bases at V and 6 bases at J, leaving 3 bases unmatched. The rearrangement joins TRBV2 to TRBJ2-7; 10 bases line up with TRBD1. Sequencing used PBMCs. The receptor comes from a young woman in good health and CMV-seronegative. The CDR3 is CASSGQGAGEQYF. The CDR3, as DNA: TGTGCCAGCAGTGGACAGGGGGCAGGCGAGCAGTACTTC.